This paragraph covers one T cell receptor beta chain sequence. These data belong to a study of shared clonotypes between healthy human individuals. Germline trimming cut 6 bases from V and 2 bases from J; bases unmatched to any gene: 8. The CDR3 is 15 amino acids. Germline-derived CDR1 and CDR2 are SEHNR and FQNEAQ (reference sequence). An even split of each subset's genomic DNA across several immunoSEQ plates was performed. PCR replicates performed on unsorted PBMC used about 300 ng DNA, around 28,000 T cell genomes. Unsorted PBMC DNA was run through sequencing on ten immunoSEQ deep assay plates. Original methodology: Junction-only sequences without quality scores were provided by ImmunoSEQ, so filtering was different. Here immunoSEQ multiplex PCR was the method, and the copy in TCRdb shows in-frame clones only, minus some. V, J and clone size are those of that table, while D and trimming were read from the DNA. The table shows 90,000 to 100,000 clones, with approximately 44% occurring only once.

The gene calls are TRBV7-9 and TRBJ2-7; 9 nucleotides match TRBD2. The sequence was collected from a woman in her 40s in good health. Some clones in this sample may be carry-over from other donors' samples. The sequenced sample consisted of PBMCs. The CDR3: CASSSPGLATYEQYF. The CDR3 coding sequence is TGTGCCAGCAGTTCTCCGGGACTAGCTACCTACGAGCAGTACTTC.